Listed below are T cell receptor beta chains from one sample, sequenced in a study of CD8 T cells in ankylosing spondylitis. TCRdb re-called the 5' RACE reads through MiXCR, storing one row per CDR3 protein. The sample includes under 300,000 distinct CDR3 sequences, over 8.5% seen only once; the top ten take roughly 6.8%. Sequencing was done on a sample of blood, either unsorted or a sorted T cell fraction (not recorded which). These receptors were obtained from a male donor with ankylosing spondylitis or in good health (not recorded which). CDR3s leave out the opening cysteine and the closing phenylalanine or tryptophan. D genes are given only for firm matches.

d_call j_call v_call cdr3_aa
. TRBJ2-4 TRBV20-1 SAFRENIQY
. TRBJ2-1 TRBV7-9 ASSPVAHEQF
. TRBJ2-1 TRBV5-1 ASSLAQSYNEQF
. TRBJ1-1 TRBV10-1 ASSEGQGKEAF
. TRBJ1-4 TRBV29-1 SVLTGPNEKLF
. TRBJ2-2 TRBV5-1 ASIGALNTGELF
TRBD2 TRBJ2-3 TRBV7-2 ASSPSGRAATDTQY
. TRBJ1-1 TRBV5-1 ASSLGGMGTEAF
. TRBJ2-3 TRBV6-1 ASRQDPTLRHTDTQY
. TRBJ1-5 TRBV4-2 ASSQEIRAANQPQH
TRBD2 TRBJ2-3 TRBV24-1 ATSDLWTSGSSPDTQY
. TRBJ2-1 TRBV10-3 AITPEGNTQQF
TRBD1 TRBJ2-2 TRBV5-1 ASSSPGQVPHWNTGELF
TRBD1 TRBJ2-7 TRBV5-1 ASSDGQGGDEQY
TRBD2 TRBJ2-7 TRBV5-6 ASSHTSGGNYEQY
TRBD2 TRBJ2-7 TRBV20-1 SAAGTRDEQY
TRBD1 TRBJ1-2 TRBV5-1 ASSLDSLWTGVNYGYT
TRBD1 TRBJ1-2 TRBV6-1 ASSNRGATAGYT
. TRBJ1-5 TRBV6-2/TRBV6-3 ASRSTDSNQPQH
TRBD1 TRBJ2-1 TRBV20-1 SARNPGQGAWEQF
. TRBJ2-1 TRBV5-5 ASSWSISSYNEQF
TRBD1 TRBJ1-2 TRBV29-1 SGGQPEYGYT